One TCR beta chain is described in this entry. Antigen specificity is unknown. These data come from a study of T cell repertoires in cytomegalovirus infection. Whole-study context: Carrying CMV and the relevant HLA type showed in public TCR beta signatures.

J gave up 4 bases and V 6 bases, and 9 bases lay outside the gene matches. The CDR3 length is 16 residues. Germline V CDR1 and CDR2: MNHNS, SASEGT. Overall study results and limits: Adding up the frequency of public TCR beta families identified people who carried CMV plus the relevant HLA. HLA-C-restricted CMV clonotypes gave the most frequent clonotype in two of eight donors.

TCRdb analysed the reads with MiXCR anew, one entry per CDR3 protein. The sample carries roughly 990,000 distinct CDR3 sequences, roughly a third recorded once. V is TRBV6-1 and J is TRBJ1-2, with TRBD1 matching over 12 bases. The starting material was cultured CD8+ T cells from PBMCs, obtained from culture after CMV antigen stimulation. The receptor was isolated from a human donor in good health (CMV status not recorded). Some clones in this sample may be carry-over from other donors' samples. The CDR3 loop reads CASRSGQGADSYGYTF. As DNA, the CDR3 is TGTGCCAGCAGGTCGGGACAGGGGGCTGACTCCTATGGCTACACCTTC.